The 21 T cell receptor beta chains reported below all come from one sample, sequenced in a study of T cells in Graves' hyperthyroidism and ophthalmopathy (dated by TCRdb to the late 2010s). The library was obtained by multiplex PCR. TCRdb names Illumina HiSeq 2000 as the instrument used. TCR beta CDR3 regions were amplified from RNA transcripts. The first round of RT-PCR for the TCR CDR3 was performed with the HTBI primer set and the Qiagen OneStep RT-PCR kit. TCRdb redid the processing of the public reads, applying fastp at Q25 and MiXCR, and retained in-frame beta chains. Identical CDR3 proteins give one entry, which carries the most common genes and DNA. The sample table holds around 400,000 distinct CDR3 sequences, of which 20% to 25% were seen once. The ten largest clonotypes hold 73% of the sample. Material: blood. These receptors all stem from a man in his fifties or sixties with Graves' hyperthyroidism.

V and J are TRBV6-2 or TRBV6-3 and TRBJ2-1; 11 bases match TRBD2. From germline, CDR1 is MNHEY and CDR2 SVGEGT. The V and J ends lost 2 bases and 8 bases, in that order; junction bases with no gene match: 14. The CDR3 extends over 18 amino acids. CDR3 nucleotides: TGTGCCAGCAGTTACGACATAAACACTAGCGGGAGTTCCCATGAGCAGTTCTTC. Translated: CASSYDINTSGSSHEQFF.

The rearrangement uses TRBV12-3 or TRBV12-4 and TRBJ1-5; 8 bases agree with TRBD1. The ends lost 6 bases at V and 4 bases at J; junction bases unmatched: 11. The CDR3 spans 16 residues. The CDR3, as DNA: TGTGCCAGCAGCCCGCGTGCGGACAGGGAAAATCAGCCCCAGCATTTT. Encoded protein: CASSPRADRENQPQHF.

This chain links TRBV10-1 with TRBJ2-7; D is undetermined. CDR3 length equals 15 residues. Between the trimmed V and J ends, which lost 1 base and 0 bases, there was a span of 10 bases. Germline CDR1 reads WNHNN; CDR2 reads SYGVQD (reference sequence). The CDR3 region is CASSEYAGLSYEQYF. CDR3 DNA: TGCGCCAGCAGTGAGTATGCAGGCCTCTCCTACGAGCAGTACTTC.

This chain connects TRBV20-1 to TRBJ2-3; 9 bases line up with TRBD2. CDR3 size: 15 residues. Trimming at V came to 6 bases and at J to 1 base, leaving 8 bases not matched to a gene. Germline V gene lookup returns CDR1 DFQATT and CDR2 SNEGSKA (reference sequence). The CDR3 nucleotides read TGCAGTGCCTCCCCAGCGGGAGGTCGCACAGATACGCAGTATTTT. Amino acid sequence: CSASPAGGRTDTQYF.

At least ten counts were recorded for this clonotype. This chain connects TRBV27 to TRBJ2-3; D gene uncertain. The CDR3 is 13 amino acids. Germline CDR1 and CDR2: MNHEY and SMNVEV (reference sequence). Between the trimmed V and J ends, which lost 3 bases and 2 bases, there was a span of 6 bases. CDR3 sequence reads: CASSFYDTDTQYF. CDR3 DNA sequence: TGTGCCAGCAGTTTTTACGACACAGATACGCAGTATTTT.

The CDR3 loop is CASSQARDTPPQGDGYTF. The CDR3 nucleotides read TGCGCCAGCAGCCAGGCCCGGGATACCCCCCCCCAGGGGGATGGCTACACCTTC. The V and J genes are TRBV4-1 and TRBJ1-2; 7 nucleotides align to TRBD1. The germline CDR1 and CDR2 sequences are MGHRA and YSYEKL. Trimming removed 3 bases from V and 6 bases from J; junction bases left unmatched: 19. CDR3 length equals 18 residues.

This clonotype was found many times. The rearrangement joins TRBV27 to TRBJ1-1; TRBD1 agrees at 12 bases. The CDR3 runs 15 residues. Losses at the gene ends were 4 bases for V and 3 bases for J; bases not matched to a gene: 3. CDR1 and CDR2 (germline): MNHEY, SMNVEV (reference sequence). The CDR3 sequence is CASSSRDRGHTEAFF. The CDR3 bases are TGTGCCAGCAGTTCACGGGACAGGGGGCACACTGAAGCTTTCTTT.

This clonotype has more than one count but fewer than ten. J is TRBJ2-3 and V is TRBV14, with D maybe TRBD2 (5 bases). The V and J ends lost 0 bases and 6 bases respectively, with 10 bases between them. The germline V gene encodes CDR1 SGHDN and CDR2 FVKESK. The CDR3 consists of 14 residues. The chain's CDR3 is CASSQDWESDTQYF. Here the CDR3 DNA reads TGTGCCAGCAGCCAAGATTGGGAGTCGGATACGCAGTATTTT.

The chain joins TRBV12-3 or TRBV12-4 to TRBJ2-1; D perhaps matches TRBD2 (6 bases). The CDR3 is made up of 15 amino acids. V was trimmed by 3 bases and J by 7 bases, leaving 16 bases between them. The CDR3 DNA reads TGTGCCAGCAGTTTTTCTAGCGCTGCAGGGAATGAGCAGTTCTTC. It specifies CASSFSSAAGNEQFF.

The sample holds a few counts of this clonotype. CDR3 DNA sequence: TGTGCCAGCAGTGAAGCCGGCCAACTCCCGGGGGAGCTGTTTTTT. It specifies CASSEAGQLPGELFF. V gene TRBV2 combines with J gene TRBJ2-2, with D hard to call. Looked up from germline, CDR1 is SNHLY and CDR2 is FYNNEI. The CDR3 is 15 amino acids. V lost 0 bases and J lost 8, with 13 bases in between.

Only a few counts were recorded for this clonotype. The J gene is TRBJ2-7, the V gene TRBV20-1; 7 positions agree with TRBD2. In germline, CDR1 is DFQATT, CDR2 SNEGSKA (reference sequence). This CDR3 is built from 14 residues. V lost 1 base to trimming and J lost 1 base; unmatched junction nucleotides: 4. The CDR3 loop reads CSARGLANSYEQYF. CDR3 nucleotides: TGCAGTGCTAGAGGACTAGCCAATTCCTACGAGCAGTACTTC.

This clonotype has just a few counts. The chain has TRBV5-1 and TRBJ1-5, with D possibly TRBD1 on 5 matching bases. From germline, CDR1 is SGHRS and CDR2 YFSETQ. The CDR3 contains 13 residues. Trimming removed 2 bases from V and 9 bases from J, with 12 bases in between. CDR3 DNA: TGCGCCAGCAGCTTAGGGAGGGGAACGCCCCAGCATTTT. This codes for CASSLGRGTPQHF.

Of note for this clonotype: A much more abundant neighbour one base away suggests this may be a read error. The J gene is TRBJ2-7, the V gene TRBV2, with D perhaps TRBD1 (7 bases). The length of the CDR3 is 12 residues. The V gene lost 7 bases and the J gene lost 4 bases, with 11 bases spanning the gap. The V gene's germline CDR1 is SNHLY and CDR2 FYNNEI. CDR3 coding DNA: TGTGCCAGCAAGCAGGGGGGATACGAGCAGTACTTC. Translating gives CASKQGGYEQYF.

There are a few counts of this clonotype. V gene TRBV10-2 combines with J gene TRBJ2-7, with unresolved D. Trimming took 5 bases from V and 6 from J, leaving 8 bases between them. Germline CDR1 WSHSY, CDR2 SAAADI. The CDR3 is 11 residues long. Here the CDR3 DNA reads TGCGCCAGCAGTATAGGCTCCGAGCAGTACTTC. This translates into CASSIGSEQYF.

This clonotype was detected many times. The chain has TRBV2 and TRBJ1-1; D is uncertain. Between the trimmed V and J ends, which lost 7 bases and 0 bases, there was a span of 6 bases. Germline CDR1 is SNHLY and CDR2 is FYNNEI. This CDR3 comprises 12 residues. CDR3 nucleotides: TGTGCCAGCACCACGGTGAACACTGAAGCTTTCTTT. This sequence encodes CASTTVNTEAFF.

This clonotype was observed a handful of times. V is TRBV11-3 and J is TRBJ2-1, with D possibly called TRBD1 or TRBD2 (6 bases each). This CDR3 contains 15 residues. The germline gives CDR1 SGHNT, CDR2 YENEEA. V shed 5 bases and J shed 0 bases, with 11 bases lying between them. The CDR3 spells CASSGGRVSYNEQFF. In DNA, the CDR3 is TGTGCCAGCAGCGGGGGGCGGGTCTCCTACAATGAGCAGTTCTTC.

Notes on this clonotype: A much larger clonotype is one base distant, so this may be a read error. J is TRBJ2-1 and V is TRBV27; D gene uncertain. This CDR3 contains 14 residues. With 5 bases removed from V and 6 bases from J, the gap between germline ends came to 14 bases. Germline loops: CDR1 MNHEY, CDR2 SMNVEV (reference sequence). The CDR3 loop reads CASSDPNRVNEQFF. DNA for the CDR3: TGTGCCAGCAGTGACCCCAACCGGGTCAATGAGCAGTTCTTC.

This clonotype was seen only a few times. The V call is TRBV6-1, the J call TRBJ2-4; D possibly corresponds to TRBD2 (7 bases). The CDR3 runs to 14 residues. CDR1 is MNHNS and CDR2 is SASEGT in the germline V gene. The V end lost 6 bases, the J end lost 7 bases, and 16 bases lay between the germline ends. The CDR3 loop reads CASRNGLDRNIQYF. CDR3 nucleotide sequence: TGTGCCAGCAGAAATGGACTAGACAGGAACATTCAGTACTTC.

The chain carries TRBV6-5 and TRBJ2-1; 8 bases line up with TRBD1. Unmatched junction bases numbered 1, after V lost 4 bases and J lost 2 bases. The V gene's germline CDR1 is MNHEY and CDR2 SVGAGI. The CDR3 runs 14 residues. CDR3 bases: TGTGCCAGCAGTTGGGACAGGACCTACAATGAGCAGTTCTTC. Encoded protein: CASSWDRTYNEQFF.

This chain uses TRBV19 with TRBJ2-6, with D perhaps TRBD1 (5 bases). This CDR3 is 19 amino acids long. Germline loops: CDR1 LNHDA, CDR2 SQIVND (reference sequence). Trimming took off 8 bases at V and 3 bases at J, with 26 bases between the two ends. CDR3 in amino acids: CASRLDDSQARYGANVLTF. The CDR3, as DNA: TGTGCCAGTCGCCTCGACGACAGCCAAGCAAGGTATGGGGCCAACGTCCTGACTTTC.

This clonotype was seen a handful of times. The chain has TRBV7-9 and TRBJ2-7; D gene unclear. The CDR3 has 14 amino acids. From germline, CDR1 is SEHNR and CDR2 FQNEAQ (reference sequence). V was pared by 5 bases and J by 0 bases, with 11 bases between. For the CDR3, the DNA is TGTGCCAGCAGCGAGACTCCACGCTCCTACGAGCAGTACTTC. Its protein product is CASSETPRSYEQYF. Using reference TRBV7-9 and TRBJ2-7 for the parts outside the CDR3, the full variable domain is DTGVSQNPRHKITKRGQNVTFRCDPISEHNRLYWYRQTLGQGPEFLTYFQNEAQLEKSRLLSDRFSAERPKGSFSTLEIQRTEQGDSAMYLCASSETPRSYEQYFGPGTRLTVT.